The present TCR beta chain was sequenced within a study of blood T cell repertoires in COVID-19. Study-wide background: The samples span acute and convalescent COVID-19 from the United States, Italy and Spain. The analysed material was cDNA or gDNA that came from T cells, B-cell-depleted T cells, or PBMCs.

In the original analysis: Scientists estimated how many nucleated cells there were by amplifying reference gene primers. Assay: immunoSEQ multiplex PCR; the TCRdb copy retains only in-frame clones and omits some. The V and J calls and clone size come from that table; D and trimming were worked out from the DNA. Of some 150,000 clones listed, around 78% are singletons. Germline assignment: CDR1 SGHRS and CDR2 YFSETQ. V lost 1 base and J lost 7, with 14 bases in between. The CDR3 totals 14 residues. This clone was observed a handful of times. This sequence was found in an elderly woman with active or convalescent COVID-19. The chain employs TRBV5-1 and TRBJ2-5; D is undetermined. The sequenced material came from peripheral blood. In DNA form, the CDR3 reads TGCGCCAGCAGCTTGTATAGTACCGAGAGGACCCAGTACTTC. Its translation is CASSLYSTERTQYF.